The entry below gives a single TCR beta chain sequence along with its context. No antigen is known for it. This record comes from a study of lymphopenia after photon versus proton radiotherapy. Trimming stripped 3 bases from V and 0 bases from J, with 6 bases between. This CDR3 region has 12 residues. Germline loops: CDR1 GTSNPN, CDR2 SVGIG (reference sequence). Study findings and constraints: Post-nadir diversity loss with photons came from oligoclonal expansion, particularly CD8+ Temra cells.

Repertoires were generated with immunoSEQ multiplex PCR, while TCRdb's copy carries only in-frame clones and drops some. The sample has tens of thousands of clones, 65% to 90% seen once. The chain uses TRBV30 and TRBJ2-7; no firm D call. The TCR originated in a man aged 40-49 years with gastric cancer. This specimen consisted of peripheral blood, obtained from a patient treated with photon-based radiotherapy. The CDR3 loop is CAWRHSSYEQYF. The DNA of the CDR3 is TGTGCCTGGAGGCACAGCTCCTACGAGCAGTACTTC.